This T cell receptor (beta chain) was sequenced in a study of sequential checkpoint blockade in melanoma. In the study overall: Arm A got nivolumab then ipilimumab; arm B the reverse, 1:1.

This CDR3 comprises 16 residues. V was shortened by 7 bases and J by 0 bases, with 19 bases between the two germline ends. CDR1 and CDR2 (germline): SGHTS, YDEGEE. The table came from immunoSEQ multiplex PCR; TCRdb's copy has only in-frame clones and leaves some out. Of under 20,000 clones in the sample, less than 75% were seen once. Treatment reported: randomized to nivolumab then ipilimumab (arm A) or the reverse (arm B). This sequence originates from a human donor with melanoma. The source was CD8+ T cells sorted from blood (inferred from file names), collected from a patient given nivolumab and ipilimumab in sequence. The genes are TRBV5-8 and TRBJ2-5; D might be TRBD2 (6 bases). The CDR3 region is CASLLTWRAYQETQYF. CDR3 in DNA: TGTGCCAGCCTACTGACCTGGAGGGCGTACCAAGAGACCCAGTACTTC.